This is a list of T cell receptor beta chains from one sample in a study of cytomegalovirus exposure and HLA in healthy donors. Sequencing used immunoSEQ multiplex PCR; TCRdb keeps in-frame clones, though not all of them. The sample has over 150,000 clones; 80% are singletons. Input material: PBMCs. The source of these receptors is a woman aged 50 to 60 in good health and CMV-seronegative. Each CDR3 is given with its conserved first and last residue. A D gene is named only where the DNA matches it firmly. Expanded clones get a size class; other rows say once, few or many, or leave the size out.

CDR3: CASSRPGAAQETQYF; DNA: TGTGCCAGCAGCCGGCCAGGGGCGGCCCAAGAGACCCAGTACTTC; D: -; V: TRBV28; J: TRBJ2-5; size: -
CDR3: CASSQDRGSYEQYF; DNA: TGTGCCAGCAGCCAAGACAGGGGGTCCTACGAGCAGTACTTC; D: TRBD1; V: TRBV11-1; J: TRBJ2-7; size: -
CDR3: CASTKTGPQHF; DNA: TGTGCCAGCACGAAGACAGGGCCCCAGCATTTT; D: -; V: TRBV28; J: TRBJ1-5; size: -
CDR3: CASEDSKNIQYF; DNA: TGTGCCAGCGAGGACAGCAAAAACATTCAGTACTTC; D: -; V: TRBV28; J: TRBJ2-4; size: -
CDR3: CAISEMGQQNTDTQYF; DNA: TGTGCCATCAGTGAGATGGGACAGCAAAACACAGATACGCAGTATTTT; D: TRBD1; V: TRBV10-3; J: TRBJ2-3; size: -
CDR3: CASSSPSGGRNRRIYEQYF; DNA: TGCGCCAGCAGTTCCCCAAGCGGGGGCCGGAACAGGAGAATCTACGAGCAGTACTTC; D: TRBD2; V: TRBV5-1; J: TRBJ2-7; size: -
CDR3: CASSGGRGRDYNQPQHF; DNA: TGTGCCAGCAGTGGGGGCAGGGGGCGAGATTACAATCAGCCCCAGCATTTT; D: TRBD1; V: TRBV6-1; J: TRBJ1-5; size: -
CDR3: CASSPWTGEDTEAFF; DNA: TGTGCCAGCAGCCCCTGGACAGGGGAGGACACTGAAGCTTTCTTT; D: TRBD1; V: TRBV5-8; J: TRBJ1-1; size: -
CDR3: CASSLSSGSSEQYF; DNA: TGTGCCAGCAGCTTATCTAGCGGGAGCAGCGAGCAGTACTTC; D: TRBD2; V: TRBV5-5; J: TRBJ2-7; size: -
CDR3: CASSYGLGGYGYTF; DNA: TGTGCCAGCAGTTACGGTTTGGGGGGGTATGGCTACACCTTC; D: -; V: TRBV6-5; J: TRBJ1-2; size: -
CDR3: CATSNDGGETQYF; DNA: TGTGCCACATCAAACGACGGAGGCGAGACCCAGTACTTC; D: -; V: TRBV10-3; J: TRBJ2-5; size: -
CDR3: CASSLGGLNQETQYF; DNA: TGTGCCAGCAGCTTAGGGGGACTGAACCAAGAGACCCAGTACTTC; D: -; V: TRBV11-3; J: TRBJ2-5; size: few
CDR3: CASSEDLEGEQYF; DNA: TGTGCCAGCAGCGAGGACTTGGAGGGAGAGCAGTACTTC; D: -; V: TRBV9; J: TRBJ2-7; size: -
CDR3: CASSPVDFLGFGELFF; DNA: TGTGCCAGCAGTCCCGTGGACTTCCTGGGATTCGGGGAGCTGTTTTTT; D: -; V: TRBV28; J: TRBJ2-2; size: -
CDR3: CASSPTGVSYNSPLHF; DNA: TGTGCCAGCAGTCCCACAGGGGTCTCCTATAATTCACCCCTCCACTTT; D: TRBD1; V: TRBV28; J: TRBJ1-6; size: -
CDR3: CAISEAPGREQYF; DNA: TGTGCCATCAGTGAAGCCCCAGGGCGCGAGCAGTACTTC; D: -; V: TRBV10-3; J: TRBJ2-7; size: -
CDR3: CATIGRLTPTTEAFF; DNA: TGTGCCACCATAGGGAGATTAACACCGACCACTGAAGCTTTCTTT; D: -; V: TRBV28; J: TRBJ1-1; size: -
CDR3: CASSYSMGQEQETQYF; DNA: TGTGCCAGCAGTTACTCGATGGGACAGGAACAAGAGACCCAGTACTTC; D: TRBD1; V: TRBV6-5; J: TRBJ2-5; size: -
CDR3: CASSPSTGEYGYTF; DNA: TGTGCCAGCTCACCCTCGACAGGTGAATATGGCTACACCTTC; D: -; V: TRBV18; J: TRBJ1-2; size: -
CDR3: CASSLGIGDEQFF; DNA: TGTGCCAGCAGCTTAGGGATAGGGGATGAGCAGTTCTTC; D: -; V: TRBV7-7; J: TRBJ2-1; size: -
CDR3: CASSVGGGAVEAFF; DNA: TGTGCCAGCAGCGTAGGCGGGGGCGCCGTTGAAGCTTTCTTT; D: -; V: TRBV9; J: TRBJ1-1; size: -
CDR3: CASSYSGGPEAFF; DNA: TGTGCCAGCAGTTACTCTGGGGGCCCTGAAGCTTTCTTT; D: -; V: TRBV6-5; J: TRBJ1-1; size: -
CDR3: CASSSREKLFF; DNA: TGTGCCAGCAGTTCGAGAGAAAAACTGTTTTTT; D: -; V: TRBV28; J: TRBJ1-4; size: -
CDR3: CASSAGNTIYF; DNA: TGTGCCAGCAGTGCAGGGAACACCATATATTTT; D: -; V: TRBV6-5; J: TRBJ1-3; size: -
CDR3: CASSVESRTGGPLLYNEQFF; DNA: TGTGCCAGCAGCGTAGAATCGCGGACAGGGGGGCCTCTCTTATACAATGAGCAGTTCTTC; D: TRBD1; V: TRBV9; J: TRBJ2-1; size: -
CDR3: CASSQLAGGYNEQFF; DNA: TGTGCCAGCAGCCAGCTAGCGGGAGGCTACAATGAGCAGTTCTTC; D: TRBD2; V: TRBV7-3; J: TRBJ2-1; size: -
CDR3: CASSQSIFGGAAFTGELFF; DNA: TGTGCCAGCAGCCAATCAATTTTCGGGGGAGCTGCGTTCACCGGGGAGCTGTTTTTT; D: -; V: TRBV11-2; J: TRBJ2-2; size: few
CDR3: CAISEAGLANEQFF; DNA: TGTGCCATCAGTGAGGCGGGACTAGCCAATGAGCAGTTCTTC; D: TRBD2; V: TRBV10-3; J: TRBJ2-1; size: -
CDR3: CATSSGTGVTGELFF; DNA: TGTGCCACCAGCAGCGGGACAGGGGTCACCGGGGAGCTGTTTTTT; D: TRBD1; V: TRBV15; J: TRBJ2-2; size: -
CDR3: CASSASALYEQYF; DNA: TGTGCCAGCAGTGCTAGTGCCCTCTACGAGCAGTACTTC; D: -; V: TRBV6-1; J: TRBJ2-7; size: -
CDR3: CASGRGADTQYF; DNA: TGTGCCAGCGGGAGAGGCGCAGATACGCAGTATTTT; D: -; V: TRBV7-6; J: TRBJ2-3; size: -
CDR3: CASSPVTGNSYEQYF; DNA: TGTGCCAGCTCACCAGTAACAGGGAACTCCTACGAGCAGTACTTC; D: -; V: TRBV18; J: TRBJ2-7; size: -
CDR3: CASVGETQYF; DNA: TGTGCCAGCGTCGGAGAGACCCAGTACTTC; D: -; V: TRBV27; J: TRBJ2-5; size: once
CDR3: CASSVGGGLAIYF; DNA: TGTGCCAGCAGCGTAGGAGGCGGGTTGGCCATATATTTT; D: -; V: TRBV9; J: TRBJ1-3; size: -
CDR3: CASSEQLYTEAFF; DNA: TGCGCCAGCAGTGAACAGCTCTACACTGAAGCTTTCTTT; D: -; V: TRBV10-1; J: TRBJ1-1; size: few
CDR3: CASSPSPGTGGGSGNTIYF; DNA: TGTGCCAGCAGCCCGAGTCCCGGGACAGGGGGCGGCTCTGGAAACACCATATATTTT; D: TRBD1; V: TRBV9; J: TRBJ1-3; size: -
CDR3: CASTALLQGLDGYTF; DNA: TGTGCCAGCACTGCGCTCCTGCAGGGACTTGATGGCTACACCTTC; D: -; V: TRBV28; J: TRBJ1-2; size: once
CDR3: CASSQMGTGDHEQYF; DNA: TGTGCCAGCAGCCAGATGGGGACAGGGGACCACGAGCAGTACTTC; D: TRBD1; V: TRBV7-9; J: TRBJ2-7; size: -
CDR3: CASRDSGTGGYEQYF; DNA: TGTGCCAGCAGGGACTCCGGGACAGGGGGCTACGAGCAGTACTTC; D: TRBD1; V: TRBV11-1; J: TRBJ2-7; size: -
CDR3: CATSRVPGSYEQYF; DNA: TGTGCCACCAGCAGAGTCCCAGGATCCTACGAGCAGTACTTC; D: -; V: TRBV15; J: TRBJ2-7; size: -
CDR3: CASSLNAGATYEQYF; DNA: TGTGCCAGCAGCTTAAACGCAGGGGCCACCTACGAGCAGTACTTC; D: -; V: TRBV7-2; J: TRBJ2-7; size: -
CDR3: CASSPTSYEQYF; DNA: TGTGCCAGCAGCCCTACCTCCTACGAGCAGTACTTC; D: -; V: TRBV2; J: TRBJ2-7; size: -
CDR3: CASRQGFAEAFF; DNA: TGTGCCAGCCGTCAGGGGTTTGCTGAAGCTTTCTTT; D: -; V: TRBV18; J: TRBJ1-1; size: few
CDR3: CASSRGAEPIDYEQYF; DNA: TGTGCCAGCAGCCGCGGGGCGGAACCAATAGACTACGAGCAGTACTTC; D: -; V: TRBV9; J: TRBJ2-7; size: -
CDR3: CASSPVTPGISNQPQHF; DNA: TGTGCCAGCTCACCAGTTACGCCAGGGATTAGCAATCAGCCCCAGCATTTT; D: -; V: TRBV18; J: TRBJ1-5; size: few
CDR3: CAWRGGQGGIGYTF; DNA: TGTGCCTGGAGGGGGGGGCAGGGAGGTATCGGCTACACCTTC; D: -; V: TRBV30; J: TRBJ1-2; size: -